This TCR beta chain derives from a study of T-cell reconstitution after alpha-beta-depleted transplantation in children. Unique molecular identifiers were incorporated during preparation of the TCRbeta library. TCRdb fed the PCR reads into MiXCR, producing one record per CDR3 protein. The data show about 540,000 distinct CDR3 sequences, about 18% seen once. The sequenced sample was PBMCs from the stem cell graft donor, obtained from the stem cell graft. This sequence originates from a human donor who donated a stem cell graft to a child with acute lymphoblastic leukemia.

The CDR3 here is CSASGGGKTEAFF. In nucleotides, the CDR3 is TGCAGTGCATCGGGTGGGGGTAAGACTGAAGCTTTCTTT. This rearrangement joins TRBV20-1 to TRBJ1-1; possibly TRBD1 for D (5 bases). Germline V gives CDR1 DFQATT, CDR2 SNEGSKA (reference sequence). The CDR3 runs 13 residues. Trimming cost V 6 bases and J 5 bases, with 16 bases left between them.